This TCR beta chain was sequenced in a study of cytomegalovirus exposure and HLA in healthy donors. This clone was seen a few times. Its antigen is not known. Overall study results and limits: Follow-up analysis found HLA locus-dependent TCR association rates, highest for DRB1 and lowest for HLA-C. An observed cluster of highly shared sequence variants was recorded as a likely sequencing artifact.

PCR amplification relied on 60 Vbeta primers (plus 13 Jbeta primers). The protocol was immunoSEQ multiplex PCR, while the TCRdb copy is restricted to in-frame clones and leaves out a portion. The sample carries some 40,000 clones, roughly 80% recorded once. J lost 2 bases, V lost 4 bases, and 4 bases had no gene match. This CDR3 spans 14 amino acids. Per germline, CDR1 SGHDT and CDR2 YYEEEE. Sequencing was done on a sample of PBMCs. The receptor's source is a woman aged 18-29 years in good health and CMV-seropositive. The chain has TRBV5-6 and TRBJ2-7, with 9 bases identical to TRBD2. The CDR3 is CASSPGTSTYEQYF. The CDR3 DNA reads TGTGCCAGCAGCCCCGGGACTAGCACCTACGAGCAGTACTTC.